Described below is a single TCR beta chain sequence and its context. Its specificity is unknown. Primers included in the PCR were 60 Vbeta and 13 Jbeta primers. Data came from immunoSEQ multiplex PCR; TCRdb stores just in-frame clones and leaves some out. This sample yields about 140,000 clones, of which 70% to 80% are seen a single time; 4.5% to 6.5% belongs to the top ten. This entry is derived from a study of cytomegalovirus exposure and HLA in healthy donors. Study-wide background: Falling in the Caucasian-associated ancestry cluster were 65% to 90% of under 500 genotyped donors. Points from the study as a whole: Most TCR sequences showed up rarely, but some public TCRs showed up in many donors. Fewer N-insertions (relative to the roughly 670-donor mean) were reportedly seen in an Asian-associated ancestry cluster in a later analysis.

Everyone who donated was a healthy bone marrow donor. Trimming pared 1 base from V and 1 base from J, leaving 16 bases between. CDR1 is MGHRA and CDR2 is YSYEKL in the germline V gene. This CDR3 region has 17 residues. The origin of this receptor is a male donor in good health and CMV-seronegative. Sequencing input: PBMCs. The chain is built from TRBV4-1 and TRBJ2-5, with a weak D call TRBD1 (6 bases). As DNA, the CDR3 is TGCGCCAGCAGCCAAGTGGGTGCAGGGGCTTTCCAAGAGACCCAGTACTTC. Amino acid sequence: CASSQVGAGAFQETQYF.